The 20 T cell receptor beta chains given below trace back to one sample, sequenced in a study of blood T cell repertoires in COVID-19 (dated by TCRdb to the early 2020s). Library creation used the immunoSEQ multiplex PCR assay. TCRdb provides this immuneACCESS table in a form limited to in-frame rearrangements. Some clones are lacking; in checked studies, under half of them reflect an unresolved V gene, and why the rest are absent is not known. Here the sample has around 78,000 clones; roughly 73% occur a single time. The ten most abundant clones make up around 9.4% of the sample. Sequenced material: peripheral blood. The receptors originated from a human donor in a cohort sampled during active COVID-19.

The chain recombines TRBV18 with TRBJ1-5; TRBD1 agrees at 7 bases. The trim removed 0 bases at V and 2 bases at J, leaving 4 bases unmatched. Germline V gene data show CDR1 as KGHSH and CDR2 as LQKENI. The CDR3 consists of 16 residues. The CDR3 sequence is CASSPPGQAGNQPQHF. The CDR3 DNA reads TGTGCCAGCTCACCACCCGGACAGGCCGGCAATCAGCCCCAGCATTTT.

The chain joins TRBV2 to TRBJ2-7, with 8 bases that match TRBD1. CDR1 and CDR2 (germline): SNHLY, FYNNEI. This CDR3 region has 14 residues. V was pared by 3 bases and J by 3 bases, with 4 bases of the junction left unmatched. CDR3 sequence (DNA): TGTGCCAGCAGTGACCAAGGACAGGGCTACGAGCAGTACTTC. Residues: CASSDQGQGYEQYF.

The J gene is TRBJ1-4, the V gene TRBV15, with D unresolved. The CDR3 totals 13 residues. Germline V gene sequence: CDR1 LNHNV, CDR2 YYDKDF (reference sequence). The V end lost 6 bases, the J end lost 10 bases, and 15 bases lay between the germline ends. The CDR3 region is CATRGREAGKLFF. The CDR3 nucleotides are TGTGCCACCAGAGGGAGGGAGGCTGGAAAACTGTTTTTT.

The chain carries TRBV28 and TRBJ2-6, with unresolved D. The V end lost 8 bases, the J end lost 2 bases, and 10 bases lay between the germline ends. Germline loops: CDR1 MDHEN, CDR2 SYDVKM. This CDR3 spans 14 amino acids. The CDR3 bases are TGTGCCAGCGTCAGGTCAACTGGGGCCAACGTCCTGACTTTC. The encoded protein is CASVRSTGANVLTF.

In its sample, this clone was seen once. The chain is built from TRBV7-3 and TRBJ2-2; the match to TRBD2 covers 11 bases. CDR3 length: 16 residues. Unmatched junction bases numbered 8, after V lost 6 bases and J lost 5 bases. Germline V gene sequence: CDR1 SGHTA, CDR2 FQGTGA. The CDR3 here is CASSLGRLAGTGELFF. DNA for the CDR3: TGTGCCAGCAGTTTAGGAAGACTAGCGGGGACCGGGGAGCTGTTTTTT.

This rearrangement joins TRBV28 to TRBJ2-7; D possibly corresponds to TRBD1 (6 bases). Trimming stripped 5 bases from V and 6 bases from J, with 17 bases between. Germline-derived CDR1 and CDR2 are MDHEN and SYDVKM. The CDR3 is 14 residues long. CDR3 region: CASSPPRIGGEQYF. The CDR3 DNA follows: TGTGCCAGCAGTCCACCCAGGATAGGGGGCGAGCAGTACTTC.

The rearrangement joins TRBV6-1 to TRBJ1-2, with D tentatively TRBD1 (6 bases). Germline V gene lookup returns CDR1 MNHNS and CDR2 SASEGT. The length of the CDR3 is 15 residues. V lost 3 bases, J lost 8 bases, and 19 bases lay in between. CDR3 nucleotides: TGTGCCAGCAGTGATAGGCCTAGGGACACACGAGGCTACACCTTC. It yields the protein CASSDRPRDTRGYTF.

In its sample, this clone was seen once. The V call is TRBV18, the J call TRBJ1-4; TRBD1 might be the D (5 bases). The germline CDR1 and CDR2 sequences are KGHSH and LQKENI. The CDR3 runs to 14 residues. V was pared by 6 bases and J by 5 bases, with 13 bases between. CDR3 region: CASSLTEANEKLFF. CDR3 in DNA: TGTGCCAGCTCGCTGACAGAGGCAAATGAAAAACTGTTTTTT.

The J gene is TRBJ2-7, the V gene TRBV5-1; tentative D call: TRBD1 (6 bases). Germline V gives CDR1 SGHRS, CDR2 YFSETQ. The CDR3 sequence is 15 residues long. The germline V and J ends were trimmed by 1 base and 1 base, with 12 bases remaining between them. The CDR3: CASSLSQGLSYEQYF. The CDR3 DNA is TGCGCCAGCAGCTTGTCGCAGGGGCTTTCCTACGAGCAGTACTTC.

The CDR3 DNA reads as TGTGCCAGCAGTGGGGCAGGGGGCGTGAACACTGAAGCTTTCTTT. Protein sequence: CASSGAGGVNTEAFF. This sequence joins TRBV2 and TRBJ1-1, with 8 bases identical to TRBD1. The CDR3 loop spans 15 amino acids. CDR1 is SNHLY and CDR2 is FYNNEI in the germline V gene. V gave up 4 bases and J gave up 0 bases; unmatched junction bases: 4.

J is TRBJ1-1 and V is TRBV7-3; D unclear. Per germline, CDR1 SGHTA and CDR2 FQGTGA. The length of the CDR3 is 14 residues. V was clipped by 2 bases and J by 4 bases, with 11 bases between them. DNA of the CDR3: TGTGCCAGCAGCTTAGGAGTCCGGAGCACTGAAGCTTTCTTT. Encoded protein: CASSLGVRSTEAFF.

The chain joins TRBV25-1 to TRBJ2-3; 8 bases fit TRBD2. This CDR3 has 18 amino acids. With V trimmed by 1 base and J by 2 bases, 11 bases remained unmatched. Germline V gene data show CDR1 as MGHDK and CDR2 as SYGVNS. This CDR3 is CASSEWGGGLSPTDTQYF. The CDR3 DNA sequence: TGTGCCAGCAGTGAATGGGGCGGGGGGCTTTCTCCCACAGATACGCAGTATTTT.

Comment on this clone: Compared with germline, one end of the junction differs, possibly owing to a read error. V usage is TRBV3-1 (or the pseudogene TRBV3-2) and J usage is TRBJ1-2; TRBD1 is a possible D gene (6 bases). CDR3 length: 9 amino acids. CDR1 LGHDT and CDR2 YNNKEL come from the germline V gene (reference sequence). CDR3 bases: TGTGCCAGCACCCAGACAGGCAGCTTC. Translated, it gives CASTQTGSF.

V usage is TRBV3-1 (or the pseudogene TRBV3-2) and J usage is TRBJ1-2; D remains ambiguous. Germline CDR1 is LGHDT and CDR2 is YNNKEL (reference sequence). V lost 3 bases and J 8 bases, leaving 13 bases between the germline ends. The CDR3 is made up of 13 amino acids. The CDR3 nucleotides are TGTGCCAGCAGCCAGAACGGGGTGGGAGGCTACACCTTC. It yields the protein CASSQNGVGGYTF.

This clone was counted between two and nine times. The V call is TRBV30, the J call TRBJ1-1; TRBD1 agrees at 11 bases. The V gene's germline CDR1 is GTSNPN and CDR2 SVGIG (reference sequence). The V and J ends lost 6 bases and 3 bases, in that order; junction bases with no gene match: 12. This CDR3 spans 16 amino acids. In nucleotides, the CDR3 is TGTGCCTGTAGACCGGGACAGGGGGTGAGAGACACTGAAGCTTTCTTT. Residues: CACRPGQGVRDTEAFF.

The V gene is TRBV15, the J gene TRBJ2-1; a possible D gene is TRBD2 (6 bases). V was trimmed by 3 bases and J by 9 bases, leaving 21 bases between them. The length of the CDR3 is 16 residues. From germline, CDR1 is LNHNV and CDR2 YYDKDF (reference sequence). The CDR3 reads CATSRGTHALATEQFF. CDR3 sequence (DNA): TGTGCCACCAGCAGGGGGACTCATGCTCTAGCTACTGAGCAGTTCTTC.

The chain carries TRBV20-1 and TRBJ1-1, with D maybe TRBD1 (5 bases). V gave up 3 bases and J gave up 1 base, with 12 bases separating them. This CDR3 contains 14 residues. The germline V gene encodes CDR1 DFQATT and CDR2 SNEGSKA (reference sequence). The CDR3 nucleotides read TGCAGTGCTAGTCGGGGGGAAACGAACACTGAAGCTTTCTTT. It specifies CSASRGETNTEAFF.

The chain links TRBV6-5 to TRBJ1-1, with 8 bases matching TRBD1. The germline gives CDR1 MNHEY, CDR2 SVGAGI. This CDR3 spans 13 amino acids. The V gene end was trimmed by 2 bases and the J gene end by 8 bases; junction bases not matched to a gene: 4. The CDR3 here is CASSYKRDREAFF. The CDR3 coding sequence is TGTGCCAGCAGTTACAAACGGGACAGGGAAGCTTTCTTT.

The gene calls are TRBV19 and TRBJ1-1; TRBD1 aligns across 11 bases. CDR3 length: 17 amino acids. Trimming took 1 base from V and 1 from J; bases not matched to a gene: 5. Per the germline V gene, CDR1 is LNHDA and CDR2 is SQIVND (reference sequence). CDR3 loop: CASSIGTGGVGNTEAFF. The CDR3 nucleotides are TGTGCCAGTAGTATAGGGACAGGGGGCGTTGGGAACACTGAAGCTTTCTTT.

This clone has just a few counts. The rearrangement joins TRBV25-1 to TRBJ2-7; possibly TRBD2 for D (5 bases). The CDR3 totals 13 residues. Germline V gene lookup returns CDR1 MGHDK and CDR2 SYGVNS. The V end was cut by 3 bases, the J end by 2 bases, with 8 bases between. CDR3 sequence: CASSEDFTYEQYF. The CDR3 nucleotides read TGTGCCAGCAGTGAGGACTTCACCTACGAGCAGTACTTC.